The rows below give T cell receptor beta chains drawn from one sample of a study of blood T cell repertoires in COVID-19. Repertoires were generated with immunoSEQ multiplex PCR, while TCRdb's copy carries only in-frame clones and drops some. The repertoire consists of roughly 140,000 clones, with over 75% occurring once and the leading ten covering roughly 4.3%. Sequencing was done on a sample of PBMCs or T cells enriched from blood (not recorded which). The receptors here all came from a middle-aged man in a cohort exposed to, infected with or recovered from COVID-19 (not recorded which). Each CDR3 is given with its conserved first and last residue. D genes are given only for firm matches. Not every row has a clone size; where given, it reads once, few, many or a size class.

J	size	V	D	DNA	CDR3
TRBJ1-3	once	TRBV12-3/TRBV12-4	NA	TGTGCCAGCAGTTCTAGCCTCGGAAACACCATATATTTT	CASSSSLGNTIYF
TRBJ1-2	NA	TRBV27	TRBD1	TGTGCCAGCCGATCCTATCAGGGGGCGGATGGCTACACCTTC	CASRSYQGADGYTF
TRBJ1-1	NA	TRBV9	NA	TGTGCCAGCAGCGTATGGGCAGGGAACACTGAAGCTTTCTTT	CASSVWAGNTEAFF
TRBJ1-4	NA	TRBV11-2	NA	TGTGCCAGCAGCTTCGGGGGAAGGGAAAAACTGTTTTTT	CASSFGGREKLFF
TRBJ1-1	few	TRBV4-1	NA	TGCGCCAGCAGCCACCTAGGACCGGAGGGAGCTTTCTTT	CASSHLGPEGAFF
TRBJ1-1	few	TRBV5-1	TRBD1	TGCGCCAGCAGCTTGGACATTGGGACAGGGACGATTGAAGCTTTCTTT	CASSLDIGTGTIEAFF
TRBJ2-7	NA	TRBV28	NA	TGTGCCAGCAGCCCGGGGGAGGTCCAGAACGAGCAGTACTTC	CASSPGEVQNEQYF
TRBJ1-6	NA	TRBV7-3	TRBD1	TGTGCCAGCAGCTCCGGGACAGGTTGGAATTCACCCCTCCACTTT	CASSSGTGWNSPLHF
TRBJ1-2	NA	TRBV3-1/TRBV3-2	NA	TGTGCCAGCAGCCAAGCATCCATCTATGGCTACACCTTC	CASSQASIYGYTF
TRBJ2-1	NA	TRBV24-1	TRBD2	TGTGCCACCAGTGACCAGACTAGCGGGAGATATGAGCAGTTCTTC	CATSDQTSGRYEQFF
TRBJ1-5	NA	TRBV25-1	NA	TGTGCCAGCAGTGAATCGGGCACAGGGCTCAATCAGCCCCAGCATTTT	CASSESGTGLNQPQHF
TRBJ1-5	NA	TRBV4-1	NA	TGCGCCAGCAGCCAAGTGCGGGGACAGCCCCAGCATTTT	CASSQVRGQPQHF